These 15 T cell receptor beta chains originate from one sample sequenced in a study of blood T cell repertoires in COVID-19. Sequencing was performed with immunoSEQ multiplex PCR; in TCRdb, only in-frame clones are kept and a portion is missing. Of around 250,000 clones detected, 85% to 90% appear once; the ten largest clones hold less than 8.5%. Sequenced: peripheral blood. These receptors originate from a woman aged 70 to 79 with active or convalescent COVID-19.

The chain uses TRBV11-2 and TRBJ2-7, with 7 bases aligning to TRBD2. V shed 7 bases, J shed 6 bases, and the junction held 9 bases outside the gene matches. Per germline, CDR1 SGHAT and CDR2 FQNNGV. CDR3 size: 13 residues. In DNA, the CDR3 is TGTGCCAGCAAAAAAGGGACTACTTCCGAGCAGTACTTC. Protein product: CASKKGTTSEQYF. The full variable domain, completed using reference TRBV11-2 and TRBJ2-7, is EAGVAQSPRYKIIEKRQSVAFWCNPISGHATLYWYQQILGQGPKLLIQFQNNGVVDDSQLPKDRFSAERLKGVDSTLKIQPAKLEDSAVYLCASKKGTTSEQYFGPGTRLTVT.

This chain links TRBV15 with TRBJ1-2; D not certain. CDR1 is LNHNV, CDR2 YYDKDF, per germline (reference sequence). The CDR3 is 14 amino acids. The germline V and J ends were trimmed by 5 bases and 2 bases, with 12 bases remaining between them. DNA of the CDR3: TGTGCCACCAGCGGGCCACAAGTAAACTATGGCTACACCTTC. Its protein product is CATSGPQVNYGYTF.

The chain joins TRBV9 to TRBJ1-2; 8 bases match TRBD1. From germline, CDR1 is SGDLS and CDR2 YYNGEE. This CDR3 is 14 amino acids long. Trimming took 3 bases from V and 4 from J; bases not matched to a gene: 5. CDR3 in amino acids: CASSGQGRIYGYTF. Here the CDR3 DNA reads TGTGCCAGCAGCGGACAGGGGAGGATCTATGGCTACACCTTC.

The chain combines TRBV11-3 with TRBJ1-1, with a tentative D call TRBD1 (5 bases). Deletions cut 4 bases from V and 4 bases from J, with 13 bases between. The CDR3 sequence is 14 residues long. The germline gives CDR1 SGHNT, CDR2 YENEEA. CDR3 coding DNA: TGTGCCAGCAGCTCCGGCGGGGGGGGCACTGAAGCTTTCTTT. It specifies CASSSGGGGTEAFF. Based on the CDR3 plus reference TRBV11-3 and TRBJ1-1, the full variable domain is EAGVVQSPRYKIIEKKQPVAFWCNPISGHNTLYWYLQNLGQGPELLIRYENEEAVDDSQLPKDRFSAERLKGVDSTLKIQPAELGDSAVYLCASSSGGGGTEAFFGQGTRLTVV.

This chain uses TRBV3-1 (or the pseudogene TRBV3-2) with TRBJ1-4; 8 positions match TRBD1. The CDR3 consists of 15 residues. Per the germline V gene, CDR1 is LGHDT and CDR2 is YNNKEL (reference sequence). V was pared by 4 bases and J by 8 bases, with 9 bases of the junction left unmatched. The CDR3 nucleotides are TGTGCCAGCAGCCTACGGACAGGGTCGGGCGAAAAACTGTTTTTT. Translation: CASSLRTGSGEKLFF.

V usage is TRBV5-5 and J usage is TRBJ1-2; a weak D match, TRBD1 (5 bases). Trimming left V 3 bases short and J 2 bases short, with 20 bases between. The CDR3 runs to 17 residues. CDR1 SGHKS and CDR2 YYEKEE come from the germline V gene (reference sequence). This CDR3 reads CASSSDRAKMGNYGYTF. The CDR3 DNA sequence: TGTGCCAGCAGCTCAGACAGAGCTAAGATGGGAAACTATGGCTACACCTTC.

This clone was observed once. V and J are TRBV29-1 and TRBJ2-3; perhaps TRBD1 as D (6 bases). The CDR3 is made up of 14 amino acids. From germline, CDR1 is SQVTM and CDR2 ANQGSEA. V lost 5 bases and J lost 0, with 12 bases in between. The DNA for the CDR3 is TGCAGCGTTATGGACAGCCTTAGCACAGATACGCAGTATTTT. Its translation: CSVMDSLSTDTQYF.

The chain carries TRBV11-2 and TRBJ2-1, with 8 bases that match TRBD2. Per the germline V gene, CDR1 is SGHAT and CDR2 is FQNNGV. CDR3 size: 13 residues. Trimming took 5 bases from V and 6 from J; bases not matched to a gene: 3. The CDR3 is CASSLLAANEQFF. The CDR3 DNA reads TGTGCCAGCAGCCTACTAGCGGCCAATGAGCAGTTCTTC.

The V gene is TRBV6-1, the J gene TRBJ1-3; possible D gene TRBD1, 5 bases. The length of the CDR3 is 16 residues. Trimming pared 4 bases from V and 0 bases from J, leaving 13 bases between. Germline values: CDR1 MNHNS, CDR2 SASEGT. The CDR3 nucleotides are TGTGCCAGCAGTGGGGGACTGTTAAGCTCTGGAAACACCATATATTTT. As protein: CASSGGLLSSGNTIYF.

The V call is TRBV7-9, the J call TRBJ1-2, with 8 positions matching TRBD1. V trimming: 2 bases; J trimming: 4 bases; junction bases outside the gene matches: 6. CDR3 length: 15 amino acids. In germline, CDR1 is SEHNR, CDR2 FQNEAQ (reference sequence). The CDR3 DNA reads TGTGCCAGCAGCTTAATTCAGGGGGCGGCCTATGGCTACACCTTC. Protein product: CASSLIQGAAYGYTF.

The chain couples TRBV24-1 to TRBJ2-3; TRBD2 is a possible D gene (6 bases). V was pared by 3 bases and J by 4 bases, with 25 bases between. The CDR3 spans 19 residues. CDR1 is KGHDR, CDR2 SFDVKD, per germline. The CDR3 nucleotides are TGTGCCACCAGTGATAAATCCCGGGACTCCCGTACGAAACCAGATACGCAGTATTTT. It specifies CATSDKSRDSRTKPDTQYF.

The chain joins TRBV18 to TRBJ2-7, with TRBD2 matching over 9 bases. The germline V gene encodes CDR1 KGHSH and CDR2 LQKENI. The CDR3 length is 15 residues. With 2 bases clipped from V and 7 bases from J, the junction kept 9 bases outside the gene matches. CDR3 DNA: TGTGCCAGCTCACCAAGCCTAGCGGGGATTAAAGAGCAGTACTTC. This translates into CASSPSLAGIKEQYF.

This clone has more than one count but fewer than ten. The CDR3 DNA sequence: TGTGCCAGCAGGACTACTGGGTCTAACTATGGCTACACCTTC. As protein: CASRTTGSNYGYTF. J is TRBJ1-2 and V is TRBV27; D unresolved. CDR1 and CDR2 (germline): MNHEY, SMNVEV (reference sequence). V was trimmed by 6 bases and J by 0 bases, leaving 11 bases between them. The CDR3 extends over 14 amino acids.

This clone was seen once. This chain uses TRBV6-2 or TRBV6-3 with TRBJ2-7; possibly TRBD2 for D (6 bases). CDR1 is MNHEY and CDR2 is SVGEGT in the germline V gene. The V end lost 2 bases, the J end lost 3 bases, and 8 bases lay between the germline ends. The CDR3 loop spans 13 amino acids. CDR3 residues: CASSYGGNYEQYF. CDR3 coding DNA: TGTGCCAGCAGTTACGGGGGGAACTACGAGCAGTACTTC.

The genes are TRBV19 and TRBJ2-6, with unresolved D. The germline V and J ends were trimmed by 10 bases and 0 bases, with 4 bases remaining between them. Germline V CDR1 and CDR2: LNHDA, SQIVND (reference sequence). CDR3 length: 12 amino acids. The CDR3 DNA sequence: TGTGCCACCGGCTCTGGGGCCAACGTCCTGACTTTC. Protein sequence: CATGSGANVLTF. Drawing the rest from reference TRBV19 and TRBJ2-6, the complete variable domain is DGGITQSPKYLFRKEGQNVTLSCEQNLNHDAMYWYRQDPGQGLRLIYYSQIVNDFQKGDIAEGYSVSREKKESFPLTVTSAQKNPTAFYLCATGSGANVLTFGAGSRLTVL.